One sample yielded the 23 T cell receptor beta chains listed below, sequenced in a study of vaccination and CD4 T cells after COVID-19. These receptors lack a known antigen. The study sequenced cultured CD4+ T cell DNA using the Oncomine TCR Beta short-read assay. MiXCR was run by TCRdb on the PCR reads, yielding one entry per CDR3 protein. The sample carries around 26,000 distinct CDR3 sequences, 50% to 75% recorded once. The treatment here: roughly 10-day PBMC culture with coronavirus spike peptide pools or control peptides (ViraFEST assay). The source material was CD4+ T cells from blood, cultured in vitro. Receptor source: a human donor who had recovered from COVID-19.

The J gene is TRBJ1-4, the V gene TRBV24-1; tentatively, D is TRBD1 (6 bases). CDR1 and CDR2 (germline): KGHDR, SFDVKD. Trimming shortened V by 5 bases and J by 8 bases, and 17 bases separated the two germline ends. This CDR3 is 15 amino acids long. The chain's CDR3 is CATSGSGGRWEKLFF. As DNA, the CDR3 is TGTGCCACCAGTGGTTCGGGGGGCCGGTGGGAAAAACTGTTTTTT.

This clonotype has more than one count but fewer than ten. The chain has TRBV20-1 and TRBJ1-5; 9 bases map to TRBD1. Trimming cost V 3 bases and J 6 bases; bases outside gene matches: 3. The CDR3 is 13 amino acids. The germline CDR1 and CDR2 sequences are DFQATT and SNEGSKA (reference sequence). In DNA, the CDR3 is TGCAGTGCTAGGGGGACAGGGTTTCAGCCCCAGCATTTT. Amino acids: CSARGTGFQPQHF.

This clonotype was seen a handful of times. The chain couples TRBV15 to TRBJ2-1, with 9 bases fitting TRBD1. The V gene's germline CDR1 is LNHNV and CDR2 YYDKDF (reference sequence). The CDR3 totals 17 residues. Trimming took 5 bases from V and 6 from J; bases not matched to a gene: 14. The CDR3 sequence is CATSPTGTGRRANEQFF. The CDR3 nucleotides are TGTGCCACCAGCCCCACCGGGACAGGGCGTAGGGCCAATGAGCAGTTCTTC.

The chain links TRBV7-9 to TRBJ1-1; TRBD1 agrees at 8 bases. This CDR3 comprises 13 residues. The V gene's germline CDR1 is SEHNR and CDR2 FQNEAQ (reference sequence). Trimming took 6 bases from V and 5 from J; bases not matched to a gene: 5. In nucleotides, the CDR3 is TGTGCCAGCAGGGACAGGGAACAGACTGAAGCTTTCTTT. Translation gives CASRDREQTEAFF.

The chain uses TRBV7-6 and TRBJ1-1; D gene ambiguous. CDR3 length equals 14 residues. V was pared by 5 bases and J by 2 bases, with 12 bases between. Germline CDR1 is SGHVS and CDR2 is FNYEAQ. The CDR3 loop is CASSPHPTNTEAFF. CDR3 sequence (DNA): TGTGCCAGCAGCCCACACCCAACCAACACTGAAGCTTTCTTT.

The chain has TRBV6-1 and TRBJ2-3; D assignment may be TRBD1 or TRBD2 (5 bases each). The CDR3 runs to 15 residues. Trimming removed 7 bases at V and 0 bases at J, with 14 bases between. CDR1 is MNHNS and CDR2 is SASEGT in the germline V gene. The CDR3 DNA reads as TGTGCCAGCATCAACGGGGACCCGAGCACAGATACGCAGTATTTT. Protein: CASINGDPSTDTQYF.

This chain joins TRBV28 and TRBJ1-2, with TRBD1 matching over 7 bases. CDR1 is MDHEN and CDR2 is SYDVKM in the germline V gene. V shed 5 bases and J 4 bases; nucleotides not matched to a gene: 13. The CDR3 spans 16 residues. The CDR3 nucleotides are TGTGCCAGCAGTCCCACCGGGACAGAGTCCTTCTATGGCTACACCTTC. Residues: CASSPTGTESFYGYTF.

This clonotype has a handful of counts. J is TRBJ1-1 and V is TRBV5-1, with 8 bases fitting TRBD1. The V and J ends lost 4 bases and 3 bases, in that order; junction bases with no gene match: 8. CDR3 length: 15 residues. Germline V CDR1 and CDR2: SGHRS, YFSETQ. The CDR3 nucleotides read TGCGCCAGCAGCACCAGGACAGGGTGGGACACTGAAGCTTTCTTT. This sequence encodes CASSTRTGWDTEAFF.

The chain employs TRBV12-3 or TRBV12-4 and TRBJ2-7; D may be TRBD1 or TRBD2 (5 bases each). Trimming pared 6 bases from V and 6 bases from J, leaving 12 bases between. This CDR3 is 12 amino acids long. The CDR3 nucleotides read TGTGCCAGCAGGGGACGGGATGGCGAGCAGTACTTC. It specifies CASRGRDGEQYF.

The gene calls are TRBV27 and TRBJ2-7; 8 nucleotides agree with TRBD1. The CDR3 has 14 residues. The germline V gene encodes CDR1 MNHEY and CDR2 SMNVEV (reference sequence). The V and J ends lost 10 bases and 0 bases, in that order; junction bases with no gene match: 8. In DNA form, the CDR3 reads TGTGCCACCCCCGGAGGGACAGGCTCCTACGAGCAGTACTTC. This sequence encodes CATPGGTGSYEQYF.

The chain has TRBV21-1 and TRBJ1-5. TRBV21-1 corresponds to a pseudogene. The CDR3 has 16 residues. CDR3 DNA: TGTGCCAGCAGCGAAAAGAGGCAGGTTAGCAATCAGCCCCAGCATTTT. Its translation is CASSEKRQVSNQPQHF.

The chain employs TRBV20-1 and TRBJ2-1, with D uncertain. The closer fit of TRBJ2-7 to the DNA end suggests the J call may be wrong. CDR3 length: 13 amino acids. CDR1 and CDR2 from the germline V gene are DFQATT and SNEGSKA (reference sequence). The CDR3 here is CSARVVAGREQYF. CDR3 in DNA: TGCAGTGCTAGAGTTGTAGCTGGCCGCGAGCAGTACTTC.

The J gene is TRBJ1-1, the V gene TRBV18; D uncertain. The CDR3 length is 13 residues. Germline V lookup: CDR1 KGHSH, CDR2 LQKENI. Between the trimmed V and J ends, which lost 2 bases and 1 base, there was a span of 5 bases. The CDR3 here is CASSPTGNTEAFF. CDR3 DNA: TGTGCCAGCTCACCAACGGGGAACACTGAAGCTTTCTTT. The full variable domain, in which reference TRBV18 and TRBJ1-1 provide the parts outside the CDR3, is NAGVMQNPRHLVRRRGQEARLRCSPMKGHSHVYWYRQLPEEGLKFMVYLQKENIIDESGMPKERFSAEFPKEGPSILRIQQVVRGDSAAYFCASSPTGNTEAFFGQGTRLTVV.

The chain links TRBV28 to TRBJ1-1; D unresolved. CDR3 length: 14 residues. CDR1 is MDHEN, CDR2 SYDVKM, per germline. V was clipped by 8 bases and J by 1 base, with 14 bases between them. The CDR3 protein is CASYSGVGNTEAFF. In DNA form, the CDR3 reads TGTGCCAGCTATTCCGGGGTCGGGAACACTGAAGCTTTCTTT. The whole variable domain, remainder taken from reference TRBV28 and TRBJ1-1, is DVKVTQSSRYLVKRTGEKVFLECVQDMDHENMFWYRQDPGLGLRLIYFSYDVKMKEKGDIPEGYSVSREKKERFSLILESASTNQTSMYLCASYSGVGNTEAFFGQGTRLTVV.

The chain employs TRBV18 and TRBJ1-1; a weak D match, TRBD1 (6 bases). The CDR3 is 14 residues long. Trimming cost V 5 bases and J 3 bases, with 13 bases left between them. The germline CDR1 and CDR2 sequences are KGHSH and LQKENI. CDR3 bases: TGTGCCAGCTCAAAGGGGGTTTTTGACACTGAAGCTTTCTTT. It translates to CASSKGVFDTEAFF.

The chain uses TRBV6-5 and TRBJ2-3; D not certain. The germline V gene has CDR1 MNHEY and CDR2 SVGAGI. The CDR3 consists of 11 residues. V was pared by 3 bases and J by 6 bases, with 4 bases between. The DNA of the CDR3 is TGTGCCAGCAGTTATTTCGATACGCAGTATTTT. Protein: CASSYFDTQYF.

This clonotype was observed a few times. The J gene is TRBJ1-1, the V gene TRBV6-2 or TRBV6-3; 7 bases are shared with TRBD1. The V gene's germline CDR1 is MNHEY and CDR2 SVGEGT. This CDR3 spans 14 amino acids. V shed 5 bases and J 1 base; nucleotides not matched to a gene: 4. CDR3 in DNA: TGTGCCAGCAGTCGACAGGGTGGGAACACTGAAGCTTTCTTT. As protein: CASSRQGGNTEAFF.

The chain recombines TRBV7-9 with TRBJ1-2; tentative D call: TRBD1 (5 bases). With 6 bases removed from V and 3 bases from J, the gap between germline ends came to 17 bases. The CDR3 is made up of 15 amino acids. Germline V gene sequence: CDR1 SEHNR, CDR2 FQNEAQ (reference sequence). Written as DNA, the CDR3 is TGTGCCAGCAGGAAGGGCGGCAGGGTAGACTATGGCTACACCTTC. Translated: CASRKGGRVDYGYTF.

The rearrangement joins TRBV19 to TRBJ1-4; a weak D match, TRBD1 (6 bases). Between the trimmed V and J ends, which lost 6 bases and 4 bases, there was a span of 15 bases. CDR1 is LNHDA, CDR2 SQIVND, per germline (reference sequence). The CDR3 length is 15 residues. The CDR3 reads CASSTLWGHNEKLFF. CDR3 bases: TGTGCCAGTAGCACCCTTTGGGGACATAATGAAAAACTGTTTTTT. Based on the CDR3 plus reference TRBV19 and TRBJ1-4, the full variable domain is DGGITQSPKYLFRKEGQNVTLSCEQNLNHDAMYWYRQDPGQGLRLIYYSQIVNDFQKGDIAEGYSVSREKKESFPLTVTSAQKNPTAFYLCASSTLWGHNEKLFFGSGTQLSVL.

The chain employs TRBV19 and TRBJ2-1; 7 bases agree with TRBD2. Per the germline V gene, CDR1 is LNHDA and CDR2 is SQIVND (reference sequence). V dropped 5 bases and J dropped 1; count of bases not matched to a gene: 8. The length of the CDR3 is 16 residues. CDR3 nucleotides: TGTGCCAGTAGTCCTCGTCTAGCGGCGTCCTACAATGAGCAGTTCTTC. This encodes CASSPRLAASYNEQFF.

The V call is TRBV6-1, the J call TRBJ2-1; TRBD2 might be the D (6 bases). Germline V lookup: CDR1 MNHNS, CDR2 SASEGT. The CDR3 is 15 amino acids. The V and J ends lost 2 bases and 5 bases respectively, with 13 bases between them. CDR3 coding DNA: TGTGCCAGCAGTGAATGGACTAAGGGCGACAATGAGCAGTTCTTC. The encoded protein is CASSEWTKGDNEQFF.

This clonotype was recorded a few times. The V call is TRBV7-2, the J call TRBJ2-2; D is uncertain. V shed 5 bases and J shed 1 base, with 20 bases lying between them. There are 18 residues in the CDR3. Germline loops: CDR1 SGHTA, CDR2 FQGNSA. CDR3: CASSPRLVSSRNTGELFF. The CDR3 DNA reads as TGTGCCAGCAGCCCGAGGTTGGTATCGTCGCGGAACACCGGGGAGCTGTTTTTT. The variable domain in full, with the rest retrieved from reference TRBV7-2 and TRBJ2-2, is GAGVSQSPSNKVTEKGKDVELRCDPISGHTALYWYRQSLGQGLEFLIYFQGNSAPDKSGLPSDRFSAERTGGSVSTLTIQRTQQEDSAVYLCASSPRLVSSRNTGELFFGEGSRLTVL.

The chain combines TRBV28 with TRBJ2-2; 8 bases map to TRBD1. This CDR3 comprises 15 residues. Trimming took 6 bases from V and 2 from J; bases not matched to a gene: 5. CDR1 MDHEN and CDR2 SYDVKM come from the germline V gene. CDR3 amino acids: CASSQTGVNTGELFF. As DNA, the CDR3 is TGTGCCAGCAGCCAGACAGGGGTAAACACCGGGGAGCTGTTTTTT.